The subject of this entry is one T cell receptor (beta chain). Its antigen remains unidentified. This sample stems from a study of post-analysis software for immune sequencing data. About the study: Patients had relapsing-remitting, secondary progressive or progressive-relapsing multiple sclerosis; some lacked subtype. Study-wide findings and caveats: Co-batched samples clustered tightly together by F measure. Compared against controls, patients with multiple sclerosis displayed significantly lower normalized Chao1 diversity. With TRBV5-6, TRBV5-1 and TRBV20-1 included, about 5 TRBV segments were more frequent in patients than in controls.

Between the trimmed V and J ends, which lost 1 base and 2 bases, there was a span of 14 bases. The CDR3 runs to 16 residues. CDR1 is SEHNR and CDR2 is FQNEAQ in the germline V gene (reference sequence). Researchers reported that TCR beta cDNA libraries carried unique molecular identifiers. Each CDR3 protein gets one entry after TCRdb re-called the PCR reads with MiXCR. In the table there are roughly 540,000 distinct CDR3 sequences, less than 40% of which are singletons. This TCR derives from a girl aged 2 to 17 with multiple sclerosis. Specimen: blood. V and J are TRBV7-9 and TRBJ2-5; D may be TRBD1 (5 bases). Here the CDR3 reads CASSLVVPTGQETQYF. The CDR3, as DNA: TGTGCCAGCAGCTTAGTTGTCCCCACAGGTCAAGAGACCCAGTACTTC.